These T cell receptor beta chains were read from a single sample in a study of blood T cell repertoires in COVID-19. Libraries were prepared by immunoSEQ multiplex PCR; TCRdb keeps only in-frame clonotypes and omits some of them. The data show roughly 180,000 clones, 80% to 90% seen once. Sequencing was performed on peripheral blood. These receptors originate from a woman in her forties or fifties with COVID-19, enrolled during active disease. Both conserved end residues are part of each CDR3. Each record gives: clone size, J gene, V gene, D gene, CDR3 DNA, CDR3 protein. D genes are given only for firm matches. Size is stated for part of the rows, as once, few or many counts, or as a class when the clone is expanded.

size: .; J: TRBJ2-3; V: TRBV6-2/TRBV6-3; D: TRBD2; DNA: TGTGCCAGCAGTTACCTGGGACTAGTCACAGATACGCAGTATTTT; CDR3: CASSYLGLVTDTQYF
size: .; J: TRBJ1-4; V: TRBV30; D: TRBD1; DNA: TGTGCCTGGAGTGTCCGGGGACAGTGGGAAAAACTGTTTTTT; CDR3: CAWSVRGQWEKLFF
size: .; J: TRBJ1-2; V: TRBV18; D: TRBD1; DNA: TGTGCCAGCTCCCCTTTACAGGGGACCACTGGCTACACCTTC; CDR3: CASSPLQGTTGYTF
size: .; J: TRBJ2-3; V: TRBV11-3; D: TRBD2; DNA: TGTGCCAGCAGCTTAGCGGGGGGGGGCACAGATACGCAGTATTTT; CDR3: CASSLAGGGTDTQYF
size: .; J: TRBJ2-1; V: TRBV3-1/TRBV3-2; D: .; DNA: TGTGCCAGCAGCCAAGTCAGTGCTCGCAAGCTGGGGCAGAACAATGAGCAGTTCTTC; CDR3: CASSQVSARKLGQNNEQFF
size: .; J: TRBJ2-1; V: TRBV11-2; D: TRBD2; DNA: TGTGCCAGCAGCTTAGATCAGAGGGGAGGGGAGCAGTTCTTC; CDR3: CASSLDQRGGEQFF
size: .; J: TRBJ1-2; V: TRBV11-2; D: TRBD1; DNA: TGTGCCAGCAGCGGGTTGGGGACAGGGGACTATGGCTACACCTTC; CDR3: CASSGLGTGDYGYTF
size: .; J: TRBJ2-1; V: TRBV19; D: TRBD2; DNA: TGTGCCAGTAGTATCGGGACTAGGTACAATGAGCAGTTCTTC; CDR3: CASSIGTRYNEQFF
size: .; J: TRBJ2-5; V: TRBV6-1; D: .; DNA: TGTGCCAGCAGTGAAGAGGTGGGCACAGAGACCCAGTACTTC; CDR3: CASSEEVGTETQYF
size: few; J: TRBJ2-3; V: TRBV2; D: .; DNA: TGTGCCAGCAGTGAACACAGGGGCACAGATACGCAGTATTTT; CDR3: CASSEHRGTDTQYF
size: .; J: TRBJ2-3; V: TRBV19; D: TRBD1; DNA: TGTGCCAGTAGAATCACCGGGACAGGGCGAACAGATACGCAGTATTTT; CDR3: CASRITGTGRTDTQYF
size: .; J: TRBJ1-1; V: TRBV30; D: TRBD1; DNA: TGTGCCTGGAGTTTTATTGGGACAGGGAATGAAGCTTTCTTT; CDR3: CAWSFIGTGNEAFF
size: .; J: TRBJ2-3; V: TRBV5-1; D: .; DNA: TGCGCCAGCAGCTTGGGGACTGTTATAAGTGAAGATACGCAGTATTTT; CDR3: CASSLGTVISEDTQYF
size: few; J: TRBJ2-1; V: TRBV4-2; D: TRBD1; DNA: TGTGCCAGCAGCCAAGGGACAGGGGATCACAATGAGCAGTTCTTC; CDR3: CASSQGTGDHNEQFF
size: .; J: TRBJ1-6; V: TRBV6-5; D: TRBD1; DNA: TGTGCCAGCAGTTACACTATGACAGGGGGCGGTTCACCCCTCCACTTT; CDR3: CASSYTMTGGGSPLHF
size: .; J: TRBJ2-3; V: TRBV7-6; D: .; DNA: TGTGCCAGCAGCGCTAATGAGCGTGCAGCCACAGATACGCAGTATTTT; CDR3: CASSANERAATDTQYF